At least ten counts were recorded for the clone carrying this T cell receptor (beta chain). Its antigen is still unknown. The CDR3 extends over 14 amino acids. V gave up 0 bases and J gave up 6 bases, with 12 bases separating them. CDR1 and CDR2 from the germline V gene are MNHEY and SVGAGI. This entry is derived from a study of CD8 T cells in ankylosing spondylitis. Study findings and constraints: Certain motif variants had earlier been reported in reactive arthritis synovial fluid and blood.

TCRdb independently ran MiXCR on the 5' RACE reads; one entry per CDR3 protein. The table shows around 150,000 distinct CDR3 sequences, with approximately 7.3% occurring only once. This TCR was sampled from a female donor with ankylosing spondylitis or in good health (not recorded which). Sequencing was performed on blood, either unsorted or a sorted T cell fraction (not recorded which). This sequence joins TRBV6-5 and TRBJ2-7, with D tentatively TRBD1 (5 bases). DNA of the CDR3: TGTGCCAGCAGTTACTCGATCAAAGGGGTCGAGCAGTACTTC. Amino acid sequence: CASSYSIKGVEQYF.